Each of the 21 T cell receptor beta chains below was sequenced from the same sample in a study of blood T cell repertoires in COVID-19. The method was immunoSEQ multiplex PCR; TCRdb's version includes in-frame clones alone and lacks a portion of them. Here the sample spans 80,000 to 100,000 clones, 90% being singletons. The sample comprised peripheral blood. All receptors come from a man in his 60s with acute or convalescent COVID-19.

The rearrangement joins TRBV11-1 to TRBJ1-1, with TRBD1 matching 10 bases. CDR3 size: 13 residues. Looked up from germline, CDR1 is SGHAT and CDR2 is FQDESV (reference sequence). With V trimmed by 5 bases and J by 11 bases, 8 bases remained unmatched. The CDR3 protein is CASSLRDRGSAFF. The CDR3 nucleotides read TGTGCCAGCAGCCTTCGGGACAGGGGATCCGCTTTCTTT.

Only one count was recorded for this clone. The V gene is TRBV5-1, the J gene TRBJ1-1; 7 bases are shared with TRBD1. Per germline, CDR1 SGHRS and CDR2 YFSETQ. The CDR3 loop spans 15 amino acids. With 4 bases clipped from V and 1 base from J, the junction kept 7 bases outside the gene matches. This CDR3 is CASSLTGVRNTEAFF. CDR3 bases: TGCGCCAGCAGCCTAACAGGGGTCAGGAACACTGAAGCTTTCTTT.

The chain carries TRBV19 and TRBJ2-1, with TRBD2 as a possible D gene (6 bases). Germline V gene lookup returns CDR1 LNHDA and CDR2 SQIVND (reference sequence). The CDR3 extends over 15 amino acids. Deletions cut 5 bases from V and 8 bases from J, with 19 bases between. The CDR3 DNA reads as TGTGCCAGTAGTTTTTCCGGGACTGCGAGCCATGAGCAGTTCTTC. Its translation is CASSFSGTASHEQFF.

The chain has TRBV18 and TRBJ1-1; possible D gene TRBD1, 5 bases. The germline V and J ends were trimmed by 3 bases and 3 bases, with 11 bases remaining between them. From germline, CDR1 is KGHSH and CDR2 LQKENI. This CDR3 spans 14 amino acids. DNA of the CDR3: TGTGCCAGCTCACCCAGGGCAGGAGACACTGAAGCTTTCTTT. Translating it yields CASSPRAGDTEAFF.

The genes are TRBV18 and TRBJ2-7, with D maybe TRBD1 (6 bases). The length of the CDR3 is 15 residues. V was cut by 4 bases and J by 2 bases, with 15 bases left in between. Germline-derived CDR1 and CDR2 are KGHSH and LQKENI. The CDR3 DNA reads as TGTGCCAGCTCACGTACAGGGACAACCACCTACGAGCAGTACTTC. Encoded protein: CASSRTGTTTYEQYF.

The CDR3, as DNA: TGCGCCAGCAGCTTGGGGGAGTGGGGTTCACCCCTCCACTTT. Amino acids: CASSLGEWGSPLHF. The rearrangement joins TRBV5-1 to TRBJ1-6; no definite D call. The CDR3 loop spans 14 amino acids. V was pared by 0 bases and J by 9 bases, with 10 bases between. Germline V CDR1 and CDR2: SGHRS, YFSETQ.

The chain carries TRBV5-1 and TRBJ1-3; D possibly corresponds to TRBD1 (5 bases). The CDR3 runs to 15 residues. Looked up from germline, CDR1 is SGHRS and CDR2 is YFSETQ. Trimming took 5 bases from V and 4 from J, leaving 16 bases between them. The CDR3 here is CASSLAGMEGNTIYF. The DNA of the CDR3 is TGCGCCAGCAGTCTGGCAGGGATGGAAGGAAACACCATATATTTT. Combining the CDR3 with reference TRBV5-1 and TRBJ1-3 gives the whole variable domain KAGVTQTPRYLIKTRGQQVTLSCSPISGHRSVSWYQQTPGQGLQFLFEYFSETQRNKGNFPGRFSGRQFSNSRSEMNVSTLELGDSALYLCASSLAGMEGNTIYFGEGSWLTVV.

V and J are TRBV19 and TRBJ1-1; possibly TRBD1 for D (6 bases). CDR1 and CDR2 (germline): LNHDA, SQIVND (reference sequence). CDR3 size: 15 residues. The V end lost 1 base, the J end lost 0 bases, and 9 bases lay between the germline ends. CDR3 region: CASSIGDRMNTEAFF. CDR3 nucleotide sequence: TGTGCCAGTAGTATAGGTGACAGGATGAACACTGAAGCTTTCTTT.

The chain is built from TRBV5-1 and TRBJ1-3; TRBD1 might be the D (6 bases). The germline CDR1 and CDR2 sequences are SGHRS and YFSETQ. Trimming pared 4 bases from V and 0 bases from J, leaving 8 bases between. The CDR3 runs to 14 residues. The CDR3 loop reads CASSAGASGNTIYF. The CDR3 DNA follows: TGCGCCAGCAGCGCAGGGGCCTCTGGAAACACCATATATTTT.

As DNA, the CDR3 is TGTGCCAGCAGCTCGGAGGGATTTCTGGGGAACACTGAAGCTTTCTTT. Translation gives CASSSEGFLGNTEAFF. The chain uses TRBV5-4 and TRBJ1-1, with D unclear. CDR3 length: 16 amino acids. V was cut by 3 bases and J by 1 base, with 16 bases left in between. Germline V gives CDR1 SGHNT, CDR2 YYREEE (reference sequence).

The J gene is TRBJ2-2, the V gene TRBV23-1; D is unresolved. TRBV23-1 is designated an ORF whose function remains uncertain. V lost 2 bases and J lost 8, with 18 bases in between. The CDR3 is 16 residues long. For the CDR3, the DNA is TGCGCCAGCAGTCAAGCGAGTGAAGCTGCTAAGGGGGAGCTGTTTTTT. It translates to CASSQASEAAKGELFF.

This clone was seen only once. The chain joins TRBV28 to TRBJ1-1; TRBD1 might be the D (6 bases). Per the germline V gene, CDR1 is MDHEN and CDR2 is SYDVKM. V was shortened by 3 bases and J by 8 bases, with 13 bases between the two germline ends. The CDR3 consists of 13 residues. This CDR3 is CASSLAGDLEAFF. CDR3 sequence (DNA): TGTGCCAGCAGTTTGGCAGGGGACCTCGAAGCTTTCTTT.

V is TRBV30 and J is TRBJ1-2; D is unresolved. This CDR3 contains 12 residues. Trimming pared 2 bases from V and 5 bases from J, leaving 9 bases between. Germline CDR1 is GTSNPN and CDR2 is SVGIG (reference sequence). The DNA of the CDR3 is TGTGCCTGGAGTCTTGAGCGGTATGGCTACACCTTC. Its translation is CAWSLERYGYTF.

The rearrangement links TRBV19 to TRBJ1-5; 9 positions match TRBD1. The CDR3 is 17 residues long. Germline V gene data show CDR1 as LNHDA and CDR2 as SQIVND (reference sequence). The J segment lost 4 bases and the V segment lost 4 bases, leaving 11 bases of the junction unmatched. The CDR3 bases are TGTGCCAGTAGTAAGGGGGGGACAGGGACTCGAAATCAGCCCCAGCATTTT. Residues: CASSKGGTGTRNQPQHF.

This chain uses TRBV7-9 with TRBJ1-3; D not certain. Trimming took off 8 bases at V and 0 bases at J, with 11 bases between the two ends. In germline, CDR1 is SEHNR, CDR2 FQNEAQ (reference sequence). The CDR3 totals 14 residues. The CDR3 bases are TGTGCCAGCCGCGCGGCTTACTCTGGAAACACCATATATTTT. Its translation: CASRAAYSGNTIYF.

The V and J genes are TRBV4-1 and TRBJ2-7; 13 bases are shared with TRBD2. V dropped 4 bases and J dropped 1; count of bases not matched to a gene: 4. This CDR3 comprises 16 residues. The germline V gene encodes CDR1 MGHRA and CDR2 YSYEKL. The CDR3 coding sequence is TGCGCCAGCAGCCCGGGACTAGCGGGGAGATCCTACGAGCAGTACTTC. Residues: CASSPGLAGRSYEQYF.

This chain connects TRBV20-1 to TRBJ2-5; 9 bases match TRBD2. There are 15 residues in the CDR3. Looked up from germline, CDR1 is DFQATT and CDR2 is SNEGSKA (reference sequence). J gave up 2 bases and V 3 bases, and 7 bases lay outside the gene matches. In DNA, the CDR3 is TGCAGTGCTAGTTGGGGTAGCGGGGGTCAAGAGACCCAGTACTTC. It is translated as CSASWGSGGQETQYF.

The chain recombines TRBV29-1 with TRBJ2-5, with D possibly being TRBD1 (6 bases). V lost 8 bases, J lost 2 bases, and 12 bases lay in between. Germline-derived CDR1 and CDR2 are SQVTM and ANQGSEA. The CDR3 loop spans 12 amino acids. CDR3 DNA: TGCAGCACCAGACAGGCTCAAGAGACCCAGTACTTC. Protein: CSTRQAQETQYF.

The chain recombines TRBV29-1 with TRBJ1-2; D unresolved. CDR1 and CDR2 from the germline V gene are SQVTM and ANQGSEA. The CDR3 is 13 amino acids. V shed 6 bases and J shed 7 bases, with 18 bases lying between them. The CDR3 loop reads CSVTEAGGSGYTF. For the CDR3, the DNA is TGCAGCGTAACGGAGGCAGGCGGCTCTGGCTACACCTTC.

The chain links TRBV7-8 to TRBJ2-3; D gene uncertain. The CDR3 covers 13 residues. V dropped 3 bases and J dropped 3 bases, with 7 bases sitting between them. Germline V lookup: CDR1 SGHVS, CDR2 FQNEAQ. The CDR3 loop reads CASSFPGTDTQYF. In DNA form, the CDR3 reads TGTGCCAGCAGCTTCCCGGGTACAGATACGCAGTATTTT. The whole variable domain, remainder taken from reference TRBV7-8 and TRBJ2-3, is GAGVSQSPRYKVAKRGQDVALRCDPISGHVSLFWYQQALGQGPEFLTYFQNEAQLDKSGLPSDRFFAERPEGSVSTLKIQRTQQEDSAVYLCASSFPGTDTQYFGPGTRLTVL.

This clone was recorded a few times. The V call is TRBV2, the J call TRBJ2-5; D might be TRBD2 (6 bases). CDR3 length equals 13 residues. Germline lookup yields CDR1 SNHLY and CDR2 FYNNEI. V was pared by 5 bases and J by 4 bases, with 11 bases between. The CDR3 loop is CASSTGLGETQYF. CDR3 coding DNA: TGTGCCAGCAGTACGGGACTCGGAGAGACCCAGTACTTC.